These 22 T cell receptor beta chains share one sample of origin, sequenced in a study of blood T cell repertoires in COVID-19 (dated by TCRdb to about 2020). The library was made by the immunoSEQ multiplex PCR assay. TCRdb carries this immuneACCESS record with in-frame sequences only. Its versions omit some clonotypes, under half of them owing to an unresolved V gene in the studies checked, with the rest unexplained. Counted in this sample were approximately 430,000 clones; 80% to 90% of them appeared once. Almost 1.5% of the sample comes from the top ten. Sequenced sample: peripheral blood. The receptor source for this set is a woman aged 25 to 39 with active or convalescent COVID-19.

The V gene is TRBV4-1, the J gene TRBJ1-1, with unresolved D. The CDR3 extends over 14 amino acids. The germline V gene encodes CDR1 MGHRA and CDR2 YSYEKL. V lost 2 bases to trimming and J lost 1 base, with 8 bases between them. The CDR3, as DNA: TGCGCCAGCAGCCAATTTTCCTCGAACACTGAAGCTTTCTTT. Its translation is CASSQFSSNTEAFF.

The gene calls are TRBV21-1 and TRBJ1-4; the table's D call, TRBD1, was not checked against the DNA. TRBV21-1 is an annotated pseudogene. This CDR3 region has 19 residues. CDR3 sequence: CASSKDGDRGRGNEEKLFF. The CDR3 DNA sequence: TGTGCCAGCAGCAAAGATGGGGACAGGGGGAGGGGAAATGAAGAAAAACTGTTTTTT.

The chain recombines TRBV5-4 with TRBJ2-2, with D possibly being TRBD1 (6 bases). The CDR3 sequence is 16 residues long. Germline V CDR1 and CDR2: SGHNT, YYREEE (reference sequence). V lost 3 bases and J 0 bases, leaving 12 bases between the germline ends. CDR3 sequence (DNA): TGTGCCAGCAGCTGGGACACAGGACCGAACACCGGGGAGCTGTTTTTT. Encoded protein: CASSWDTGPNTGELFF.

The chain joins TRBV19 to TRBJ2-3; 10 bases align to TRBD1. The CDR3 is made up of 14 amino acids. J gave up 5 bases and V 6 bases, and 5 bases lay outside the gene matches. The V gene's germline CDR1 is LNHDA and CDR2 SQIVND (reference sequence). CDR3 nucleotides: TGTGCCAGTAGGGGACAGGGGAAAATAGATACGCAGTATTTT. Its protein is CASRGQGKIDTQYF.

The gene calls are TRBV5-1 and TRBJ1-1, with a weak D call TRBD1 (5 bases). The CDR3 runs 13 residues. V was pared by 3 bases and J by 1 base, with 7 bases between. CDR1 is SGHRS and CDR2 is YFSETQ in the germline V gene. This chain's CDR3 is CASSYTGNTEAFF. The CDR3 DNA is TGCGCCAGCAGCTATACAGGGAACACTGAAGCTTTCTTT.

V gene TRBV9 combines with J gene TRBJ1-2, with D unclear. This CDR3 spans 15 amino acids. Germline-derived CDR1 and CDR2 are SGDLS and YYNGEE. With 0 bases removed from V and 5 bases from J, the gap between germline ends came to 14 bases. CDR3 region: CASSVGSVREYGYTF. DNA of the CDR3: TGTGCCAGCAGCGTAGGTTCTGTCCGAGAGTATGGCTACACCTTC.

This rearrangement joins TRBV7-8 to TRBJ2-7; no reliable D call. The germline V and J ends were trimmed by 1 base and 2 bases, with 9 bases remaining between them. CDR1 SGHVS and CDR2 FQNEAQ come from the germline V gene. This CDR3 region has 14 residues. The CDR3 sequence is CASSLEPVTYEQYF. CDR3 nucleotide sequence: TGTGCCAGCAGCTTAGAACCAGTTACCTACGAGCAGTACTTC. Full variable domain (outside the CDR3, taken from reference TRBV7-8 and TRBJ2-7): GAGVSQSPRYKVAKRGQDVALRCDPISGHVSLFWYQQALGQGPEFLTYFQNEAQLDKSGLPSDRFFAERPEGSVSTLKIQRTQQEDSAVYLCASSLEPVTYEQYFGPGTRLTVT.

This chain uses TRBV27 with TRBJ1-1; D might be TRBD1 (5 bases). The CDR3 totals 17 residues. Germline V gene data show CDR1 as MNHEY and CDR2 as SMNVEV (reference sequence). Trimming cost V 1 base and J 4 bases, with 19 bases left between them. In DNA form, the CDR3 reads TGTGCCAGCAGTTTATATCCGACCCCCTTGGGGGGCACTGAAGCTTTCTTT. It encodes CASSLYPTPLGGTEAFF.

The chain has TRBV7-2 and TRBJ1-5; D might be TRBD1 (5 bases). The germline V gene has CDR1 SGHTA and CDR2 FQGNSA. The CDR3 sequence is 16 residues long. V lost 1 base to trimming and J lost 2 bases, with 12 bases between them. CDR3 amino acids: CASSLGFSRGNQPQHF. As DNA, the CDR3 is TGTGCCAGCAGCTTAGGTTTTAGCAGGGGCAATCAGCCCCAGCATTTT.

The V and J genes are TRBV19 and TRBJ1-1; possible D gene TRBD1, 6 bases. V lost 9 bases and J 0 bases, leaving 11 bases between the germline ends. The CDR3 contains 13 residues. CDR1 LNHDA and CDR2 SQIVND come from the germline V gene (reference sequence). The CDR3 region is CASAGQMNTEAFF. CDR3 sequence (DNA): TGTGCCAGCGCCGGACAGATGAACACTGAAGCTTTCTTT.

The genes are TRBV12-3 or TRBV12-4 and TRBJ2-7; a possible D gene is TRBD1 (6 bases). The ends were cut back, 6 bases at V and 3 bases at J, with 9 bases in the middle. CDR3 length: 12 amino acids. Written as DNA, the CDR3 is TGTGCCAGCAGCGGACAGATCTACGAGCAGTACTTC. It specifies CASSGQIYEQYF.

The chain joins TRBV5-1 to TRBJ1-1, with 12 positions matching TRBD1. Germline V gene sequence: CDR1 SGHRS, CDR2 YFSETQ. After removal of 4 bases from V and 5 bases from J, the junction contained 6 bases not matched to a gene. There are 15 residues in the CDR3. In nucleotides, the CDR3 is TGCGCCAGCAGCCCGGGACAGGGGGCAGGTACTGAAGCTTTCTTT. This encodes CASSPGQGAGTEAFF.

In its sample, this clone was seen once. The chain has TRBV12-3 or TRBV12-4 and TRBJ1-3; D remains unclear. The V end lost 3 bases, the J end lost 4 bases, and 4 bases lay between the germline ends. The CDR3 length is 12 residues. CDR3 DNA: TGTGCCAGCAGTTTTCAGGGAAACACCATATATTTT. It encodes CASSFQGNTIYF.

The gene calls are TRBV11-3 and TRBJ2-5; D is perhaps TRBD2 (7 bases). The ends were cut back, 5 bases at V and 5 bases at J, with 18 bases in the middle. There are 15 residues in the CDR3. Germline V CDR1 and CDR2: SGHNT, YENEEA. The CDR3 protein is CASSQGGGAFETQYF. The CDR3 DNA follows: TGTGCCAGCAGCCAAGGAGGGGGGGCATTTGAGACCCAGTACTTC. The full variable domain, rest sourced from reference TRBV11-3 and TRBJ2-5, is EAGVVQSPRYKIIEKKQPVAFWCNPISGHNTLYWYLQNLGQGPELLIRYENEEAVDDSQLPKDRFSAERLKGVDSTLKIQPAELGDSAVYLCASSQGGGAFETQYFGPGTRLLVL.

The CDR3, as DNA: TGCGCCAGCAGCCGGAAAGCCCGGGACTACCTTCAAGAGACCCAGTACTTC. Its protein product is CASSRKARDYLQETQYF. The chain joins TRBV4-1 to TRBJ2-5, with 7 bases identical to TRBD2. V gave up 4 bases and J gave up 2 bases; unmatched junction bases: 13. Germline V gives CDR1 MGHRA, CDR2 YSYEKL. The CDR3 loop spans 17 amino acids.

In its sample, this clone was seen once. The gene calls are TRBV27 and TRBJ2-6, with 7 bases aligning to TRBD2. CDR3 length: 15 residues. The ends lost 5 bases at V and 2 bases at J; junction bases unmatched: 3. Germline V CDR1 and CDR2: MNHEY, SMNVEV (reference sequence). CDR3 in amino acids: CASSGLVTGANVLTF. The DNA of the CDR3 is TGTGCCAGCAGTGGACTAGTAACTGGGGCCAACGTCCTGACTTTC. The variable domain in full, completed from reference TRBV27 and TRBJ2-6, reads EAQVTQNPRYLITVTGKKLTVTCSQNMNHEYMSWYRQDPGLGLRQIYYSMNVEVTDKGDVPEGYKVSRKEKRNFPLILESPSPNQTSLYFCASSGLVTGANVLTFGAGSRLTVL.

The CDR3 region is CASKGRANTEAFF. The CDR3 nucleotides read TGCGCCAGCAAGGGCAGGGCGAACACTGAAGCTTTCTTT. V usage is TRBV10-2 and J usage is TRBJ1-1; D might be TRBD1 (5 bases). This CDR3 has 13 residues. The V gene's germline CDR1 is WSHSY and CDR2 SAAADI. Trimming cost V 7 bases and J 1 base, with 10 bases left between them.

This clone was picked up one time. V and J are TRBV4-1 and TRBJ2-2; 8 bases line up with TRBD2. The CDR3 extends over 15 amino acids. Germline assignment: CDR1 MGHRA and CDR2 YSYEKL. With 1 base clipped from V and 6 bases from J, the junction kept 4 bases outside the gene matches. This CDR3 reads CASSQGGGWAGELFF. In DNA, the CDR3 is TGCGCCAGCAGCCAAGGCGGGGGGTGGGCCGGGGAGCTGTTTTTT.

The chain combines TRBV7-8 with TRBJ1-2, with unresolved D. The germline CDR1 and CDR2 sequences are SGHVS and FQNEAQ. This CDR3 comprises 14 residues. V was trimmed by 0 bases and J by 2 bases, leaving 7 bases between them. The CDR3 DNA follows: TGTGCCAGCAGCTTAGCCCCGGTCAACTATGGCTACACCTTC. Protein: CASSLAPVNYGYTF.

The chain carries TRBV27 and TRBJ1-1; D ambiguous. CDR1 is MNHEY, CDR2 SMNVEV, per germline (reference sequence). V was cut by 4 bases and J by 4 bases, with 10 bases left in between. The CDR3 is 13 amino acids. The CDR3 reads CASSWQEGTEAFF. In nucleotides, the CDR3 is TGTGCCAGCAGTTGGCAGGAGGGCACTGAAGCTTTCTTT.

This CDR3 reads CSVYSASGNYGYTF. In nucleotides, the CDR3 is TGCAGCGTTTATTCCGCTTCGGGGAACTATGGCTACACCTTC. The chain is built from TRBV29-1 and TRBJ1-2; no definite D call. From germline, CDR1 is SQVTM and CDR2 ANQGSEA. Trimming took 5 bases from V and 2 from J, leaving 15 bases between them. The CDR3 totals 14 residues.

This rearrangement joins TRBV27 to TRBJ1-2; maybe TRBD1 (6 bases). Trimming shortened V by 3 bases and J by 4 bases, and 9 bases separated the two germline ends. Germline CDR1 reads MNHEY; CDR2 reads SMNVEV (reference sequence). The CDR3 runs to 13 residues. This CDR3 reads CASSFADSYGYTF. The CDR3 nucleotides read TGTGCCAGCAGTTTCGCGGACAGCTATGGCTACACCTTC.